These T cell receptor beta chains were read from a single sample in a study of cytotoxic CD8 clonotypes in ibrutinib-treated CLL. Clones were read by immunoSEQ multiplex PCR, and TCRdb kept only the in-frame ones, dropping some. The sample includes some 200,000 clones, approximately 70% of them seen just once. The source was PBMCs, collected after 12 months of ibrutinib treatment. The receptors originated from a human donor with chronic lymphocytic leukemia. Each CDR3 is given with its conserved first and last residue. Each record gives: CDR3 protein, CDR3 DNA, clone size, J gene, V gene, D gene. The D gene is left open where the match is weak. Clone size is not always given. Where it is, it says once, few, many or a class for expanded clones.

CDR3aa: CASSLGRHSTDTQYF
CDR3nt: TGTGCCAGCAGCTTAGGTCGCCACAGCACAGATACGCAGTATTTT
abundance: .
j_gene: TRBJ2-3
v_gene: TRBV7-2
d_gene: .

CDR3aa: CASSSIGTINGYTF
CDR3nt: TGTGCCAGCAGCTCAATCGGGACTATTAATGGCTACACCTTC
abundance: .
j_gene: TRBJ1-2
v_gene: TRBV11-2
d_gene: .

CDR3aa: CASSFGRSTDTQYF
CDR3nt: TGTGCCAGCAGCTTTGGTCGAAGCACAGATACGCAGTATTTT
abundance: .
j_gene: TRBJ2-3
v_gene: TRBV11-3
d_gene: .

CDR3aa: CSVEETRGNEQFF
CDR3nt: TGCAGCGTTGAAGAAACTAGAGGGAATGAGCAGTTCTTC
abundance: .
j_gene: TRBJ2-1
v_gene: TRBV29-1
d_gene: .

CDR3aa: CASSFGDRNSPLHF
CDR3nt: TGTGCCAGCAGCTTCGGGGACAGAAATTCACCCCTCCACTTT
abundance: .
j_gene: TRBJ1-6
v_gene: TRBV6-1
d_gene: TRBD1

CDR3aa: CASSSYRGGQETQYF
CDR3nt: TGCGCCAGCAGCTCTTACAGGGGGGGACAAGAGACCCAGTACTTC
abundance: .
j_gene: TRBJ2-5
v_gene: TRBV5-1
d_gene: .

CDR3aa: CSVSKGNEQYF
CDR3nt: TGCAGCGTTTCTAAGGGGAACGAGCAGTACTTC
abundance: .
j_gene: TRBJ2-7
v_gene: TRBV29-1
d_gene: .

CDR3aa: CASSRTESSYEQYF
CDR3nt: TGTGCCAGCAGCCGGACAGAAAGCTCCTACGAGCAGTACTTC
abundance: .
j_gene: TRBJ2-7
v_gene: TRBV9
d_gene: .

CDR3aa: CASSSGQEAFF
CDR3nt: TGTGCCAGCAGTTCGGGACAGGAAGCTTTCTTT
abundance: .
j_gene: TRBJ1-1
v_gene: TRBV28
d_gene: TRBD1

CDR3aa: CASSSLQGAWDVGNQPQHF
CDR3nt: TGTGCCAGCAGCTCTCTACAGGGGGCCTGGGATGTCGGCAATCAGCCCCAGCATTTT
abundance: .
j_gene: TRBJ1-5
v_gene: TRBV7-8
d_gene: TRBD1

CDR3aa: CASSLIAGNPQETQYF
CDR3nt: TGTGCCAGCAGCCTTATAGCGGGGAACCCCCAAGAGACCCAGTACTTC
abundance: few
j_gene: TRBJ2-5
v_gene: TRBV7-3
d_gene: TRBD2

CDR3aa: CASSVMWDSNQPQHF
CDR3nt: TGTGCCAGCAGCGTAATGTGGGATAGCAATCAGCCCCAGCATTTT
abundance: .
j_gene: TRBJ1-5
v_gene: TRBV9
d_gene: .

CDR3aa: CAWSLGNTIYF
CDR3nt: TGTGCCTGGAGTCTTGGAAACACCATATATTTT
abundance: few
j_gene: TRBJ1-3
v_gene: TRBV30
d_gene: .

CDR3aa: CASSYYQRLGEQFF
CDR3nt: TGTGCCAGCAGTTACTACCAAAGATTGGGTGAGCAGTTCTTC
abundance: .
j_gene: TRBJ2-1
v_gene: TRBV6-5
d_gene: .

CDR3aa: CASSGGGTGGMSYTF
CDR3nt: TGTGCCAGCAGTGGAGGTGGGACAGGGGGTATGAGCTACACCTTC
abundance: .
j_gene: TRBJ1-2
v_gene: TRBV6-1
d_gene: TRBD1

CDR3aa: CASSYGGYSGNTIYF
CDR3nt: TGTGCCAGCAGTTACGGGGGCTACTCTGGAAACACCATATATTTT
abundance: .
j_gene: TRBJ1-3
v_gene: TRBV6-6
d_gene: .

CDR3aa: CAWSHGTTGNEQFF
CDR3nt: TGTGCCTGGAGCCACGGGACAACCGGCAATGAGCAGTTCTTC
abundance: .
j_gene: TRBJ2-1
v_gene: TRBV30
d_gene: .

CDR3aa: CASSTVTSNQPQHF
CDR3nt: TGTGCCAGTAGTACGGTCACGAGCAATCAGCCCCAGCATTTT
abundance: many
j_gene: TRBJ1-5
v_gene: TRBV19
d_gene: .

CDR3aa: CASSLRSVGRGGYTF
CDR3nt: TGTGCCAGCAGCTTAAGATCCGTGGGAAGGGGCGGCTACACCTTC
abundance: .
j_gene: TRBJ1-2
v_gene: TRBV7-2
d_gene: .

CDR3aa: CASSLSPGGHEQYF
CDR3nt: TGTGCCAGCAGCTTGTCTCCAGGGGGCCACGAGCAGTACTTC
abundance: .
j_gene: TRBJ2-7
v_gene: TRBV5-4
d_gene: TRBD1

CDR3aa: CASRNPGQGSYEQYF
CDR3nt: TGTGCCAGCAGGAATCCGGGACAGGGATCCTACGAGCAGTACTTC
abundance: .
j_gene: TRBJ2-7
v_gene: TRBV27
d_gene: TRBD1

CDR3aa: CASQTAAGETEAFF
CDR3nt: TGTGCCAGTCAAACTGCGGCAGGCGAGACTGAAGCTTTCTTT
abundance: .
j_gene: TRBJ1-1
v_gene: TRBV19
d_gene: .